These T cell receptor beta chains were read from a single sample in a study of T cells in Graves' hyperthyroidism and ophthalmopathy. TCRdb used MiXCR to reprocess the multiplex PCR reads, holding one entry per CDR3 protein. The sample has some 560,000 distinct CDR3 sequences, 15% to 18% seen once. The sequenced sample was blood. The receptors here all came from a woman in her 30s with Graves' hyperthyroidism. Each CDR3 is given with its conserved first and last residue. D genes are given only for firm matches. Size is stated for part of the rows, as once, few or many counts, or as a class when the clone is expanded.

-	-	TRBV19	TRBJ2-5	TGTGCCAGTAGAAAGACGGTGTACCAAGAGACCCAGTACTTC	CASRKTVYQETQYF
many	-	TRBV12-3/TRBV12-4	TRBJ1-1	TGTGCCAGCAGTTCCCCTGGACGGATCATGAACACTGAAGCTTTCTTT	CASSSPGRIMNTEAFF
many	-	TRBV6-1	TRBJ2-3	TGTGCCAGCAGTGCGTGGCAGGGGTTAGCAGATACGCAGTATTTT	CASSAWQGLADTQYF
many	-	TRBV5-5	TRBJ2-1	TGTGCCAGCAGCTTGGAAGGACAGCGGTACTCCTACAATGAGCAGTTCTTC	CASSLEGQRYSYNEQFF
few	-	TRBV3-1	TRBJ2-3	TGTGCCAGCAGCCAAGCCCAAAGTGGCGAGAGCACAGATACGCAGTATTTT	CASSQAQSGESTDTQYF
many	TRBD2	TRBV20-1	TRBJ2-4	TGCAGTGCTAGATATGGTACTAGCGGGATTGCCAAAAACATTCAGTACTTC	CSARYGTSGIAKNIQYF
many	TRBD2	TRBV20-1	TRBJ2-7	TGCAGTGCTAGGGAGACTAGCGGGCAATACGAGCAGTACTTC	CSARETSGQYEQYF
many	TRBD1	TRBV6-1	TRBJ1-1	TGTGCCAGCAGTCCTAGGACAGGGAGGGGGATGAACACTGAAGCTTTCTTT	CASSPRTGRGMNTEAFF
few	-	TRBV7-2	TRBJ1-2	TGTGCCAGCAGCTTCCGGACAGAGGGCTATGGCTACACCTTC	CASSFRTEGYGYTF
many	-	TRBV5-1	TRBJ2-7	TGCGCCAGCAGCTGGAGTAGTGAGTTCGGCTACGAGCAGTACTTC	CASSWSSEFGYEQYF
few	-	TRBV7-3	TRBJ2-7	TGTGCCAGCAGCTTGGGACCCGACAGCGAGCAGTACTTC	CASSLGPDSEQYF
-	TRBD2	TRBV7-3	TRBJ2-1	TGTGCCAGCAACCACGGCGGGAGCGGTAATGAGCAGTTCTTC	CASNHGGSGNEQFF
many	TRBD2	TRBV6-6	TRBJ2-7	TGTGCCAGCAGTTACGCTCTACTAGCGGGAGGATACGAGCAGTACTTC	CASSYALLAGGYEQYF
-	TRBD2	TRBV6-4	TRBJ2-1	TGTGCCAGCGCCCGGACATTACTAGCGGGAGGTGCACCCGATGAGCAGTTCTTC	CASARTLLAGGAPDEQFF
many	-	TRBV20-1	TRBJ2-7	TGCAGTGCTAGAGATCCTACAGGGAGGGGGTACGAGCAGTACTTC	CSARDPTGRGYEQYF
many	TRBD1	TRBV6-1	TRBJ1-5	TGTGCCGGTGGCCAGGGACAGGGACGCGATCAGCCCCAGCATTTT	CAGGQGQGRDQPQHF
few	TRBD2	TRBV5-1	TRBJ2-5	TGCGCCAGCAGCTTGGGCGCTAGCGGAGGTCAAGAGACCCAGTACTTC	CASSLGASGGQETQYF